The 3 T cell receptor beta chains given below trace back to one sample, sequenced in a study of persistence of HIV-infected CD4 T cells. The libraries were made with immunoSEQ version 4 in survey mode. Using immunoSEQ multiplex PCR, the repertoire was profiled, and TCRdb retains in-frame clones only, with some absent. Of about 28,000 clones in the sample, 82% were seen once. These TCRs are of unknown antigen specificity. Stimulation used 8 to 10 ug/mL lysate from CMV-infected fibroblasts. CD40L/CD69 double-negative CD45RO-high memory CD4+ T cells were collected. The sequencing here drew on CD4+ T cells sorted from PBMCs after roughly 17-hour stimulation, taken from a patient who received antiretroviral therapy. These receptors came from an adult man with HIV who was CMV-seropositive.

A word on this clone: A junction end diverges from the germline sequence, so it may reflect a read error. The chain is built from TRBV2 and TRBJ1-4; D is unresolved. The germline CDR1 and CDR2 sequences are SNHLY and FYNNEI. The CDR3 totals 15 residues. The CDR3 DNA reads TGTGCTAGCAACAATGCGGGGTTCGCTAATGAAAAACTGTTTTTT. It is translated as CASNNAGFANEKLFF.

The J gene is TRBJ2-3, the V gene TRBV11-2, with TRBD2 matching over 12 bases. V gave up 0 bases and J gave up 2 bases; unmatched junction bases: 3. Germline-derived CDR1 and CDR2 are SGHAT and FQNNGV. The CDR3 consists of 17 residues. The CDR3 DNA reads TGTGCCAGCAGCTTAGATCGACTAGCGGGGGCCACAGATACGCAGTATTTT. Translated: CASSLDRLAGATDTQYF.

J is TRBJ2-1 and V is TRBV6-5, with D tentatively TRBD1 (6 bases). The germline CDR1 and CDR2 sequences are MNHEY and SVGAGI. The CDR3 runs 13 residues. The germline V and J ends were trimmed by 0 bases and 12 bases, with 12 bases remaining between them. The CDR3 nucleotides read TGTGCCAGCAGTTACTCTTCAGGGGTGCGGCAGTTCTTC. It translates to CASSYSSGVRQFF.